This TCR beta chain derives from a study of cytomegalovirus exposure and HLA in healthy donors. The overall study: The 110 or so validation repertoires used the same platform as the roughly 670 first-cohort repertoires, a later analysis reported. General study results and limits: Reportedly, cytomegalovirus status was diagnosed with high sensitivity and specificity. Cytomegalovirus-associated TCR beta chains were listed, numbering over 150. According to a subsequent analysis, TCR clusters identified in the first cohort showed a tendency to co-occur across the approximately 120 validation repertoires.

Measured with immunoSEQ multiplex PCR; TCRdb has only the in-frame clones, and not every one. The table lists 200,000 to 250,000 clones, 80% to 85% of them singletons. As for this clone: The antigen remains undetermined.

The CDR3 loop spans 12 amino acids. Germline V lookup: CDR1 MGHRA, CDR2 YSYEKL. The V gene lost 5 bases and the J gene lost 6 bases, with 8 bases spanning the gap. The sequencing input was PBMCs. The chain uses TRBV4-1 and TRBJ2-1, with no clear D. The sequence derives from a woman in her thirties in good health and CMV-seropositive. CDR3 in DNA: TGCGCCAGCAGCAAGACTGGCAATGAGCAGTTCTTC. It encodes CASSKTGNEQFF.